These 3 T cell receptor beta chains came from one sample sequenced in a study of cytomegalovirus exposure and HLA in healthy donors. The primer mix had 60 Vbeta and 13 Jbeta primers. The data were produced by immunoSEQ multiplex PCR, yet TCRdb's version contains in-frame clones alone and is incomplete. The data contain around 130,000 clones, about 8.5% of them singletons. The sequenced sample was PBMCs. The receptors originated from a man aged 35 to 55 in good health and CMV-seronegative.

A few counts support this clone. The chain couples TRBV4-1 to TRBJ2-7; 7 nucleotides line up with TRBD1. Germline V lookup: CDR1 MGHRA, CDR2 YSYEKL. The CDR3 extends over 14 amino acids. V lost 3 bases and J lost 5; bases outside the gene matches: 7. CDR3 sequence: CASSHPGGSNEQYF. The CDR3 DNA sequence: TGCGCCAGCAGCCATCCAGGGGGAAGCAACGAGCAGTACTTC.

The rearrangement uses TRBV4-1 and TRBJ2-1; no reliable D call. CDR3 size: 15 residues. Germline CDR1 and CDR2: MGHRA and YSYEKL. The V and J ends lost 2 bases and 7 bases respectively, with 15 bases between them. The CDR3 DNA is TGCGCCAGCAGCCAATTTTCAGGCTCAAGGAATGAGCAGTTCTTC. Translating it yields CASSQFSGSRNEQFF.

The CDR3 bases are TGTGCCATACCGCCCGGGACAGGACTAAGCACAGATACGCAGTATTTT. This sequence encodes CAIPPGTGLSTDTQYF. The chain recombines TRBV2 with TRBJ2-3, with TRBD1 matching over 8 bases. The germline V gene has CDR1 SNHLY and CDR2 FYNNEI. This CDR3 contains 16 residues. The V and J ends lost 10 bases and 0 bases, in that order; junction bases with no gene match: 12.